These 12 T cell receptor beta chains share one sample of origin, sequenced in a study of CD8 T cells in Susac syndrome. RNA was extracted with the RNeasy kit, and a quantity of roughly 0.5 to 1 ug was reverse transcribed using random hexamers. TCRdb fed the immunoSEQ multiplex PCR reads into MiXCR, producing one record per CDR3 protein. The table includes 70,000 to 85,000 distinct CDR3 sequences, around 96% detected once. Specimen: CD8+ T cells from PBMCs. These receptors originate from a human donor with Susac syndrome.

The chain employs TRBV29-1 and TRBJ1-5; D gene ambiguous. V was cut by 6 bases and J by 2 bases, with 11 bases left in between. The CDR3 is 13 amino acids. Per germline, CDR1 SQVTM and CDR2 ANQGSEA. CDR3 nucleotide sequence: TGCAGCGTACGGTCTACAGGCAATCAGCCCCAGCATTTT. It yields the protein CSVRSTGNQPQHF.

The rearrangement links TRBV12-5 to TRBJ2-1; D call uncertain. Trimming shortened V by 5 bases and J by 0 bases, and 2 bases separated the two germline ends. The CDR3 has 12 amino acids. Looked up from germline, CDR1 is LGHNT and CDR2 is FRNRAP. CDR3 region: CASGASYNEQFF. Written as DNA, the CDR3 is TGTGCTAGTGGTGCCTCCTACAATGAGCAGTTCTTC.

The rearrangement joins TRBV20-1 to TRBJ1-2; possible D gene TRBD1, 5 bases. The germline V gene has CDR1 DFQATT and CDR2 SNEGSKA (reference sequence). The CDR3 is 12 residues long. V shed 6 bases and J shed 4 bases, with 12 bases lying between them. As DNA, the CDR3 is TGCAGTGCCCTGGGGGGAGGCTATGGCTACACCTTC. This codes for CSALGGGYGYTF.

The CDR3 reads CASSPPHRADTQYF. CDR3 DNA: TGCGCCAGCAGCCCACCTCACCGCGCAGATACGCAGTATTTT. V is TRBV4-1 and J is TRBJ2-3; D not certain. The CDR3 consists of 14 residues. V lost 4 bases and J 4 bases, leaving 12 bases between the germline ends. CDR1 is MGHRA and CDR2 is YSYEKL in the germline V gene.

This clonotype has only one observation. The chain couples TRBV2 to TRBJ2-2, with D possibly matching TRBD1 (6 bases). Germline CDR1 SNHLY, CDR2 FYNNEI. V was clipped by 7 bases and J by 1 base, with 10 bases between them. The CDR3 spans 14 residues. The CDR3 nucleotides read TGTGCCAGCATGAGGACAGAGAACACCGGGGAGCTGTTTTTT. Translated, it gives CASMRTENTGELFF.

A few counts support this clonotype. The rearrangement joins TRBV29-1 to TRBJ2-1; no clear D gene. CDR3 length: 12 amino acids. From germline, CDR1 is SQVTM and CDR2 ANQGSEA. V was clipped by 0 bases and J by 5 bases, with 5 bases between them. Here the CDR3 DNA reads TGCAGCGTTGAAGACAGACACAATGAGCAGTTCTTC. Translating gives CSVEDRHNEQFF.

The chain recombines TRBV11-1 with TRBJ2-1; weak D call: TRBD2 (6 bases). In germline, CDR1 is SGHAT, CDR2 FQDESV (reference sequence). Trimming shortened V by 2 bases and J by 0 bases, and 17 bases separated the two germline ends. This CDR3 has 18 amino acids. The DNA of the CDR3 is TGTGCCAGCAGCTTAAACCATAGCGGCAATAGCTCCTACAATGAGCAGTTCTTC. It specifies CASSLNHSGNSSYNEQFF.

The V gene is TRBV11-2, the J gene TRBJ2-1; 10 nucleotides line up with TRBD2. The CDR3 contains 16 residues. V lost 7 bases, J lost 8 bases, and 14 bases stayed unmatched. CDR1 SGHAT and CDR2 FQNNGV come from the germline V gene. CDR3: CASNSLVSGRGYEQFF. The DNA for the CDR3 is TGTGCCAGCAACTCATTAGTGAGCGGGAGGGGGTATGAGCAGTTCTTC.

V is TRBV4-2 and J is TRBJ1-6; D gene unclear. V was pared by 0 bases and J by 9 bases, with 15 bases between. The CDR3 loop spans 16 amino acids. From germline, CDR1 is LGHNA and CDR2 YNFKEQ. The CDR3 spells CASSQDRQVGGSPLHF. CDR3 sequence (DNA): TGTGCCAGCAGCCAAGATAGGCAGGTCGGCGGTTCACCCCTCCACTTT.

The chain recombines TRBV7-9 with TRBJ1-2; TRBD1 agrees at 8 bases. The V gene end was trimmed by 5 bases and the J gene end by 7 bases; junction bases not matched to a gene: 18. The CDR3 totals 17 residues. Germline assignment: CDR1 SEHNR and CDR2 FQNEAQ (reference sequence). The CDR3 sequence is CASSPQIPRGRSSGYTF. The CDR3 DNA sequence: TGTGCCAGCAGCCCACAAATACCCAGGGGGCGATCATCTGGCTACACCTTC.

This clonotype was detected only once. J is TRBJ1-1 and V is TRBV21-1; TRBD1 is taken as the D call from the table, unchecked against the DNA. TRBV21-1 is given as a pseudogene. The CDR3 spans 13 residues. CDR3 amino acids: CASSKSGQEKAFF. CDR3 in DNA: TGTGCCAGCAGCAAGTCGGGACAGGAAAAAGCTTTCTTT.

The rearrangement joins TRBV29-1 to TRBJ2-7; perhaps TRBD1 as D (6 bases). Trimming cost V 6 bases and J 5 bases, with 20 bases left between them. The germline gives CDR1 SQVTM, CDR2 ANQGSEA. The CDR3 is made up of 14 amino acids. The CDR3 loop reads CSVDLTGTYNEQYF. CDR3 DNA sequence: TGCAGCGTGGACTTAACCGGGACATATAACGAGCAGTACTTC.